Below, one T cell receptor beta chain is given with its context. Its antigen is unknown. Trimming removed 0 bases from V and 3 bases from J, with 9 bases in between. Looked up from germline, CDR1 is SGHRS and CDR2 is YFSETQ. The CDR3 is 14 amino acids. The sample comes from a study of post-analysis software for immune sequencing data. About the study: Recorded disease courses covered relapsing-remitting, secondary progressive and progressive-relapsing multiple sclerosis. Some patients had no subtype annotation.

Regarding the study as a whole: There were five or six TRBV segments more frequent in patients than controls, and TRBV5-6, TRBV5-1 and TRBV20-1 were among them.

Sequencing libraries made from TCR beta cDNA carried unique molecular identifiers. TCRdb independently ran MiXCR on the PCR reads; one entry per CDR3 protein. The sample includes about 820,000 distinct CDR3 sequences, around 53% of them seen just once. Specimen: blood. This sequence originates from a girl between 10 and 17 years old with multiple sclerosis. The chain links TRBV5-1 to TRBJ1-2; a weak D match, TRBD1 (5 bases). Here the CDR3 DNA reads TGCGCCAGCAGCTTGGAGGGGCCTCACTATGGCTACACCTTC. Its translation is CASSLEGPHYGYTF.